This TCR beta chain was sequenced in a study of response to subunit inactivated influenza vaccine. This clonotype was seen a few times. CDR3 length: 14 residues. V lost 8 bases and J lost 8; bases outside the gene matches: 11. Germline-derived CDR1 and CDR2 are MNHEY and SVGEGT. TCRdb processed the RT-PCR reads anew with MiXCR; each CDR3 protein has one entry. The sample has roughly 500,000 distinct CDR3 sequences, around 21% seen once; the top ten hold 2.5% to 3%. The data also belong to a second study, concerning T cells expressing NK-cell markers. Turning to that study: UMIs were included in TCR beta cDNA generated by 5'RACE template switching. The study found dominant NKG2C+ clonotypes at about 1.0-8% of CD8+ T cells in several donors.

The material sequenced was CD4+ T cells sorted from PBMCs, taken 11 to 12 days after vaccination. This clonotype originated in a man in his fifties or sixties who received an inactivated influenza vaccine. The chain recombines TRBV6-2 or TRBV6-3 with TRBJ2-1, with TRBD2 matching 8 bases. CDR3 sequence: CASLPPGGRDEQFF. CDR3 in DNA: TGTGCCAGCTTACCCCCGGGAGGGCGGGATGAGCAGTTCTTC.